This paragraph covers one TCR beta chain sequence. The antigen remains unidentified. V was trimmed by 4 bases and J by 3 bases, leaving 16 bases between them. CDR3 length: 14 amino acids. Germline CDR1 reads GTSNPN; CDR2 reads SVGIG (reference sequence). This sample stems from a study of breast tumors, draining lymph nodes, adjacent tissues. Study-wide results and limits: The data were judged consistent with most tumor T cells coming from lymph node and expanding in tumor.

TCRdb recomputed calls from the multiplex PCR reads with MiXCR, one row per CDR3 protein. The table records about 80,000 distinct CDR3 sequences, about 21% of them present only once. Breast cancer patients provided tissue from their axillary draining lymph nodes. The specimen sequenced was axillary lymph node tissue. The chain uses TRBV30 and TRBJ2-7; maybe TRBD2 (6 bases). The TCR originated in a female donor with breast cancer. Some clones in this sample may be carry-over from other donors' samples. The CDR3 here is CAWTPGTWVYEQYF. CDR3 DNA sequence: TGTGCCTGGACCCCCGGGACTTGGGTCTACGAGCAGTACTTC.